These T cell receptor beta chains were read from a single sample in a study of T cells in Graves' hyperthyroidism and ophthalmopathy. TCRdb passed the multiplex PCR reads through MiXCR, listing each CDR3 protein once. The sample gives around 600,000 distinct CDR3 sequences, about 14% of which show up once; roughly 6.9% is in the top ten. Source material: blood. The receptors were sampled from a woman between 18 and 29 years old with Graves' ophthalmopathy. Each CDR3 is given with its conserved first and last residue. The D gene is left open where the match is weak. Some rows have no size entry. The others give once, few or many, or a class for an expanded clone.

J gene,clone size,D gene,V gene,CDR3 DNA,CDR3 protein
TRBJ2-3,many,TRBD2,TRBV28,TGTGCCAGCAGTTCGCTAGCGGGAGGGGAAGATACGCAGTATTTT,CASSSLAGGEDTQYF
TRBJ2-1,many,NA,TRBV29-1,TGCAGCGCCCCCGGGGAGTGGGGCTACAATGAGCAGTTCTTC,CSAPGEWGYNEQFF
TRBJ2-1,NA,TRBD1,TRBV9,TGTGCCAGCAGTGAAGATATCCGGGACAGGGGTTACAATGAGCAGTTCTTC,CASSEDIRDRGYNEQFF
TRBJ2-5,few,NA,TRBV29-1,TGCAGCGTTGTTGGTGGGCGGGAGACCCAGTACTTC,CSVVGGRETQYF
TRBJ2-7,many,NA,TRBV27,TGTGCCAGCAGTCCTGGCCCGGTCTACGAGCAGTACTTC,CASSPGPVYEQYF
TRBJ2-3,NA,NA,TRBV9,TGTGCCAGCAGCGTAGAAGGGCGGGGGCTTCCCACAGATACGCAGTATTTT,CASSVEGRGLPTDTQYF
TRBJ1-2,many,TRBD1,TRBV12-3/TRBV12-4,TGTGCCAGCAGTAATGGACAGGGGTATGGCTACACCTTC,CASSNGQGYGYTF
TRBJ2-7,few,TRBD1,TRBV5-6,TGTGCCAGCAGCTTTTCGGGACAGAAATACGAGCAGTACTTC,CASSFSGQKYEQYF
TRBJ1-1,NA,NA,TRBV4-1,TGTGCCAGCAGCCAGGGACGGCGGGCTGAAGCTTTCTTT,CASSQGRRAEAFF
TRBJ2-7,many,TRBD2,TRBV20-1,TGCAGTGCTAGCCCCTTACTGACTAGCGGGAGTATCTACGAGCAGTACTTC,CSASPLLTSGSIYEQYF
TRBJ1-5,many,TRBD1,TRBV28,TGTGCCAGCAGTCCGAGGCGGACAGGGGGACAGCCCCAGCATTTT,CASSPRRTGGQPQHF
TRBJ2-1,NA,NA,TRBV5-5,TGTGCCAGCAGCTTGTTGCGCAGCTCCTACAATGAGCAGTTCTTC,CASSLLRSSYNEQFF
TRBJ2-1,many,TRBD1,TRBV7-8,TGTGCCAGCATTCTGAGGGGACAGGGGGACAATGAGCAGTTCTTC,CASILRGQGDNEQFF
TRBJ1-5,NA,NA,TRBV19,TGTGCCAGTAGCCCTCGGGAGGGCCTAGTTCAATCGCCCCAGCATTTT,CASSPREGLVQSPQHF
TRBJ2-7,many,TRBD1,TRBV7-3,TGTGCCAGCAGCTTAACGACAGGGGGCAACGAGCAGTACTTC,CASSLTTGGNEQYF
TRBJ2-3,NA,NA,TRBV3-1,TGTGCCAGCAGCCCAGACCCTAGAGATACGCAGTATTTT,CASSPDPRDTQYF
TRBJ2-3,NA,TRBD2,TRBV2,TGTGCCAGCAGAAACGGACTAGCGGGGGGCACAGATACGCAGTATTTT,CASRNGLAGGTDTQYF
TRBJ2-3,many,TRBD2,TRBV5-4,TGTGCCAGCAGCTTGGGATTCGGGAGGCCAGATACGCAGTATTTT,CASSLGFGRPDTQYF
TRBJ2-7,many,TRBD1,TRBV7-9,TGTGCCAGCAGCGCCTCGACAGGGGAGGACGAGCAGTACTTC,CASSASTGEDEQYF
TRBJ2-1,many,NA,TRBV9,TGTGCCAGCAGCGTAAACCAGGTGAATGAGCAGTTCTTC,CASSVNQVNEQFF
TRBJ2-2,many,TRBD2,TRBV7-8,TGTGCCAGCAGCCCCCAGGGTGGGGCCGGTAGCGGGAGCAGCGGGGAGCTGTTTTTT,CASSPQGGAGSGSSGELFF
TRBJ2-5,many,NA,TRBV6-1,TGTGCCAGCAGGGAACAGGGTATGGTCCAAGAGACCCAGTACTTC,CASREQGMVQETQYF
TRBJ2-7,many,NA,TRBV5-1,TGCGCCAGCAGCTTGGCAGCTATCACGAGCGAGCAGTACTTC,CASSLAAITSEQYF
TRBJ1-5,few,TRBD1,TRBV12-3/TRBV12-4,TGTGCCAGCACCGCGACAGGGGGCACGAGTCAGCCCCAGCATTTT,CASTATGGTSQPQHF
TRBJ2-5,many,NA,TRBV19,TGTGCCAGTAGTTCCGGGACAATCGAGACCCAGTACTTC,CASSSGTIETQYF
TRBJ2-5,NA,NA,TRBV24-1,TGTGCCACCAGTGATGTTGGAGCCCAAGAGACCCAGTACTTC,CATSDVGAQETQYF
TRBJ2-7,many,NA,TRBV3-1,TGTGCCAGCAGCCAAGACCTTCCGAGCGATATATTCTACGAGCAGTACTTC,CASSQDLPSDIFYEQYF
TRBJ1-2,NA,NA,TRBV7-2,TGTGCCAGCAGCTTAGTAGATTATGGCTACACCTTC,CASSLVDYGYTF